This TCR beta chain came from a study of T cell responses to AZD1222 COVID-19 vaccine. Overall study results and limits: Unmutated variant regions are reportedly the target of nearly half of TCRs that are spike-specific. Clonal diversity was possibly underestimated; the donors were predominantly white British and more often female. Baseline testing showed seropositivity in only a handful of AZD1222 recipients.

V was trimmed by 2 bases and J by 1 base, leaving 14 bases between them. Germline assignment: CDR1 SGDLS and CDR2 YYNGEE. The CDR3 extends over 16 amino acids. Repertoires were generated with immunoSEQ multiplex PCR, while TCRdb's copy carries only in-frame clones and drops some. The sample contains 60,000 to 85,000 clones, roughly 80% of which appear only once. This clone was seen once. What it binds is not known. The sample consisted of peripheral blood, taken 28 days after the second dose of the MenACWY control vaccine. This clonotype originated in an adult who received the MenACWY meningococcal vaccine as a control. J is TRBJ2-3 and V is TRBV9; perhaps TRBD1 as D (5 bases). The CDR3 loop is CASSVEGVEGTDTQYF. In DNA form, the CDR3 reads TGTGCCAGCAGCGTCGAAGGGGTCGAAGGCACAGATACGCAGTATTTT. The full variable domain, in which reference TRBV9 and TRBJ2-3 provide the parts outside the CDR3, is DSGVTQTPKHLITATGQRVTLRCSPRSGDLSVYWYQQSLDQGLQFLIQYYNGEERAKGNILERFSAQQFPDLHSELNLSSLELGDSALYFCASSVEGVEGTDTQYFGPGTRLTVL.